This TCR beta chain originates from a study of T cells after somatic rescue of genetic block. TCRdb's table, derived via immunoSEQ multiplex PCR, lists solely in-frame clones and lacks some. The repertoire holds more than 70,000 clones, 90% seen once, with 1.5% to 2% in the top ten. V was trimmed by 1 base and J by 2 bases, leaving 17 bases between them. This CDR3 has 17 amino acids. Germline-derived CDR1 and CDR2 are SGHVS and FQNEAQ. This receptor was identified in a woman aged 18-29 years. Input material: peripheral blood mononuclear cells (PBMCs). The chain has TRBV7-8 and TRBJ2-5, with D unclear. The CDR3 spells CASSLGSVGRSQETQYF. The CDR3 DNA reads as TGTGCCAGCAGCTTAGGGTCCGTCGGACGAAGTCAAGAGACCCAGTACTTC.